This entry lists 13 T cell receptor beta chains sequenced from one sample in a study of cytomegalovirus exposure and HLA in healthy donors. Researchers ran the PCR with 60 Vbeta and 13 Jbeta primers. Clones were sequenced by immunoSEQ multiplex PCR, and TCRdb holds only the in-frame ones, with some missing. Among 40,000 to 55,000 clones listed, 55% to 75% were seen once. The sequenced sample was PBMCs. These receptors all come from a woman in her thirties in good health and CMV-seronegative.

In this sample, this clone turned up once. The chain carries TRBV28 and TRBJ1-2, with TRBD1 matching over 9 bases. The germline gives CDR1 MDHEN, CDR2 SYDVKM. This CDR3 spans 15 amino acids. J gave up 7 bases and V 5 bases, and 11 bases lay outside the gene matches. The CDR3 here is CASSIPQGQGGGYTF. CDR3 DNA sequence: TGTGCCAGCAGTATCCCCCAGGGACAGGGAGGTGGCTACACCTTC.

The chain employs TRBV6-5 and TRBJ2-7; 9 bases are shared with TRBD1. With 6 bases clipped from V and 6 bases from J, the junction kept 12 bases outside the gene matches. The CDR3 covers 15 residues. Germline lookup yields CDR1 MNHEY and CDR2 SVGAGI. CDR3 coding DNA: TGTGCCAGCAGCCAAACAGGGGGCATGATAGGCGAGCAGTACTTC. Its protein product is CASSQTGGMIGEQYF.

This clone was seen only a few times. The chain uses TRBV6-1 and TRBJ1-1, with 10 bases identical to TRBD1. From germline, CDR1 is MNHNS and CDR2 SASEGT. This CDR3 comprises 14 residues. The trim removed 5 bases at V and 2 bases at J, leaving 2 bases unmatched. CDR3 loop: CASSRDRGNTEAFF. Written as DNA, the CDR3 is TGTGCCAGCAGTCGGGACAGGGGAAACACTGAAGCTTTCTTT.

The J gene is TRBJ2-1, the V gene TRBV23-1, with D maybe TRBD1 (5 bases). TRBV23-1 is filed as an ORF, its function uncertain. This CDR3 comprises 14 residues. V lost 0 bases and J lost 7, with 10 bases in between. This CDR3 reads CASSQSAGHNEQFF. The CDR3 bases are TGCGCCAGCAGTCAATCAGCAGGGCATAATGAGCAGTTCTTC.

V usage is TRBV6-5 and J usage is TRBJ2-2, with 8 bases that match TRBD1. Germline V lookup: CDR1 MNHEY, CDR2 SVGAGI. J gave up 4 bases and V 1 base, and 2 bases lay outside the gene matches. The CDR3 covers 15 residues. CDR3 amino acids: CASSYFQGATGELFF. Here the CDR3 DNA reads TGTGCCAGCAGTTACTTCCAGGGGGCCACCGGGGAGCTGTTTTTT.

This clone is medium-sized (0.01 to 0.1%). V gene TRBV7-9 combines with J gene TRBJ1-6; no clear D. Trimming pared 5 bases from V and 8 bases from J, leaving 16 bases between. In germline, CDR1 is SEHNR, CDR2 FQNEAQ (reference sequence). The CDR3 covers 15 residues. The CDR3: CASSVRGPGDSPLHF. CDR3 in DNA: TGTGCCAGCAGCGTACGAGGGCCTGGGGATTCACCCCTCCACTTT.

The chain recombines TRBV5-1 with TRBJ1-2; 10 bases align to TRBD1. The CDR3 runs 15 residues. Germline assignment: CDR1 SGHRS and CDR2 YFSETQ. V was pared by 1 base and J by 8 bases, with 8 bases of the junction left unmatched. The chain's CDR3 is CASSLPGTGEGGYTF. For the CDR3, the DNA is TGCGCCAGCAGCTTGCCGGGGACAGGGGAGGGCGGCTACACCTTC. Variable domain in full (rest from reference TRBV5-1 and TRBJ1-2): KAGVTQTPRYLIKTRGQQVTLSCSPISGHRSVSWYQQTPGQGLQFLFEYFSETQRNKGNFPGRFSGRQFSNSRSEMNVSTLELGDSALYLCASSLPGTGEGGYTFGSGTRLTVV.

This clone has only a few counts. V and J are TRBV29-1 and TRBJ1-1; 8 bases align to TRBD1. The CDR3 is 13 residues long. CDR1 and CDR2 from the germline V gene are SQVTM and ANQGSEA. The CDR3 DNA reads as TGCAGTACGACTAATACAGGGGGCACTGAAGCTTTCTTT. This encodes CSTTNTGGTEAFF.

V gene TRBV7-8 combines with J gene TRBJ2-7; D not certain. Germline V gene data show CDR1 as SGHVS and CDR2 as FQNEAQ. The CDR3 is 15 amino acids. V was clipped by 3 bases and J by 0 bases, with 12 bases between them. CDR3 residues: CASSLSTLNSYEQYF. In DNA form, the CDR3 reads TGTGCCAGCAGCTTGTCCACCCTAAACTCCTACGAGCAGTACTTC.

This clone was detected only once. CDR3 in DNA: TGTGCCAGCAGCCAAGACCGGGGGTGGACCGGGGAGCTGTTTTTT. It specifies CASSQDRGWTGELFF. The chain joins TRBV4-2 to TRBJ2-2; weak D call: TRBD2 (6 bases). Per the germline V gene, CDR1 is LGHNA and CDR2 is YNFKEQ. The CDR3 loop spans 15 amino acids. Trimming pared 0 bases from V and 5 bases from J, leaving 10 bases between.

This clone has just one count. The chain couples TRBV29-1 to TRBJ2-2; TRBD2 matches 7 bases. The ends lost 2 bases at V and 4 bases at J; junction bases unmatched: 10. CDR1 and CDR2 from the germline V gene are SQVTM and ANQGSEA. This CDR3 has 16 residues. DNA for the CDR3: TGCAGCGTTGAAAAAGGGGAGGGACGGACCACCGGGGAGCTGTTTTTT. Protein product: CSVEKGEGRTTGELFF.

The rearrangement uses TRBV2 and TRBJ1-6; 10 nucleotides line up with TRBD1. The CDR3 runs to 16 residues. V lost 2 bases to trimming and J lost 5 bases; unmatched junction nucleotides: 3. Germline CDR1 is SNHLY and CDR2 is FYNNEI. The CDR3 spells CASSELGTGDNSPLHF. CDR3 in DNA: TGTGCCAGCAGTGAATTAGGGACAGGGGATAATTCACCCCTCCACTTT.

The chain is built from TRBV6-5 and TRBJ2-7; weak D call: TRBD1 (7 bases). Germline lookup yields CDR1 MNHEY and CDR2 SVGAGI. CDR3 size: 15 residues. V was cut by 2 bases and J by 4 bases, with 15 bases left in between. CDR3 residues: CASSYRGTAQYEQYF. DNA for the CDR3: TGTGCCAGCAGTTACCGGGGGACAGCCCAGTACGAGCAGTACTTC.